The source of this T cell receptor beta chain is a study of OX40 agonist ivuxolimab in advanced cancers. The CDR3 has 15 amino acids. Germline-derived CDR1 and CDR2 are SGDLS and YYNGEE. V gave up 0 bases and J gave up 10 bases, with 17 bases separating them. Sequenced by immunoSEQ multiplex PCR; TCRdb stores in-frame clones only, minus some. The repertoire consists of 50,000 to 65,000 clones, with around 92% occurring once and the leading ten covering around an eighth. The chain uses TRBV9 and TRBJ1-3, with TRBD1 as a possible D gene (5 bases). The source of this sequence is an adult with an advanced solid tumor such as melanoma, head and neck, liver or kidney cancer. Specimen: CD4+ or CD8+ T cells sorted from blood, collected in a trial of the OX40 agonist ivuxolimab. As DNA, the CDR3 is TGTGCCAGCAGCGTAGACGAACAGGCGGGTGGGACCATATATTTT. Protein product: CASSVDEQAGGTIYF.